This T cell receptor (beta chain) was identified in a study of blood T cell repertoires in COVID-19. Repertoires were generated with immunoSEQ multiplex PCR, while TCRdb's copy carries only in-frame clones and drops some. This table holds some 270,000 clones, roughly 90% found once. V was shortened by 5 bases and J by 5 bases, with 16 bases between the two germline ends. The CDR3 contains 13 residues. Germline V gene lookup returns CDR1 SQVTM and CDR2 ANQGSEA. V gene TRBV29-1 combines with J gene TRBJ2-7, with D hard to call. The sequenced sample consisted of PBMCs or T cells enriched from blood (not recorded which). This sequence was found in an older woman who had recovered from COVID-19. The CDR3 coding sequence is TGCAGCGTTAGTGAGTCTAAAAGTAACGAGCAGTACTTC. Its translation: CSVSESKSNEQYF.